The source of this T cell receptor (beta chain) is a study of tumor and adjacent non-tumor tissue in lung cancer. The library came from three nested PCR rounds adapted from ARM-PCR protocols. TCRdb reprocessed the multiplex PCR reads via MiXCR and lists one record per CDR3 protein. The table shows 89,000 or so distinct CDR3 sequences, with 61% occurring only once. V was clipped by 2 bases and J by 0 bases, with 7 bases between them. Germline-derived CDR1 and CDR2 are MNHEY and SVGAGI. There are 14 residues in the CDR3. The template was RNA from unsorted bulk tissue. This TCR was sampled from a man aged 65-85 years with non-small cell lung cancer. Sequencing was carried out using lung tumor tissue. The chain uses TRBV6-5 and TRBJ2-5; the D is unclear. The CDR3 DNA is TGTGCCAGCAGTTACGGCAGATACCAAGAGACCCAGTACTTC. Encoded protein: CASSYGRYQETQYF.